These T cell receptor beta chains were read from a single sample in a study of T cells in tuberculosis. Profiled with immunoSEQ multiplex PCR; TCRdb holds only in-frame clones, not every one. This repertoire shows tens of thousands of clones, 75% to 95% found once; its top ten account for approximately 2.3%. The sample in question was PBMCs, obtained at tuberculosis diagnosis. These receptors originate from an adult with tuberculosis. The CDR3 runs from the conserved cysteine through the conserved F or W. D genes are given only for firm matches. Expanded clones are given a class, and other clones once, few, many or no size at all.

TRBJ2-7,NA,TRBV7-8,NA,CASSLGNSVGEQYF,TGTGCCAGCAGCTTAGGTAATAGCGTAGGCGAGCAGTACTTC
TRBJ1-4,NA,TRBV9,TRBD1,CASGKQGTNEKLFF,TGTGCCAGCGGGAAACAGGGGACTAATGAAAAACTGTTTTTT
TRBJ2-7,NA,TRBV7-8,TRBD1,CASSGDRGYEQYF,TGTGCCAGCAGCGGGGACAGGGGCTACGAGCAGTACTTC
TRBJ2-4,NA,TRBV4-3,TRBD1,CASRRRDRNIQYF,TGCGCCAGCAGAAGACGGGACAGGAACATTCAGTACTTC
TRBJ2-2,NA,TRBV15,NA,CATSRESAGNTGELFF,TGTGCCACCAGCAGAGAATCGGCGGGAAACACCGGGGAGCTGTTTTTT
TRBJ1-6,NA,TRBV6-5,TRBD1,CASSRSRGRSPLHF,TGTGCCAGCAGTAGGTCCAGGGGGCGTTCACCCCTCCACTTT
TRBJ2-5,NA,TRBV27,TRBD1,CASSSDRGGETQYF,TGTGCCAGCAGTTCGGACAGGGGTGGGGAGACCCAGTACTTC
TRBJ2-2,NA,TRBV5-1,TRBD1,CASSWDRGYSGELFF,TGCGCCAGCAGCTGGGACAGGGGGTACAGCGGGGAGCTGTTTTTT
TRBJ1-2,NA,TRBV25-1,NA,CASSETAEGDYGYTF,TGTGCCAGCAGTGAAACAGCAGAGGGGGACTATGGCTACACCTTC
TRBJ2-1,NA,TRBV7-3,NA,CASSLRQSINSYNEQFF,TGTGCCAGCAGCTTAAGACAGTCCATTAACTCCTACAATGAGCAGTTCTTC
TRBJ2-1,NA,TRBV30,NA,CAWRFGGYNEQFF,TGTGCCTGGAGATTTGGCGGATACAATGAGCAGTTCTTC
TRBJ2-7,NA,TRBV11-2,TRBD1,CASRDTGTGSYEQYF,TGTGCCAGCAGGGATACCGGGACAGGGAGCTACGAGCAGTACTTC
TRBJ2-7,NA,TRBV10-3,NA,CAIGPSFYEQYF,TGTGCCATCGGGCCCTCCTTTTACGAGCAGTACTTC
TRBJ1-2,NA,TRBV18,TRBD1,CASSPTGGTNYGYTF,TGTGCCAGCTCACCTACAGGGGGAACTAACTATGGCTACACCTTC
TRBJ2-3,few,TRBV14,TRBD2,CASSQLISGGPDTQYF,TGTGCCAGCAGCCAATTAATCTCGGGGGGACCAGATACGCAGTATTTT
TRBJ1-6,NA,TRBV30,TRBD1,CAWSVPGQGVSPLHF,TGTGCCTGGAGTGTCCCGGGACAGGGGGTGTCGCCCCTCCACTTT
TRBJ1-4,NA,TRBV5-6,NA,CASSPGTNNEKLFF,TGTGCCAGCAGCCCCGGGACTAATAATGAAAAACTGTTTTTT
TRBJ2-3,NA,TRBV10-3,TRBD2,CAIRPTGGPSTDTQYF,TGTGCCATCAGACCTACGGGGGGACCTAGCACAGATACGCAGTATTTT
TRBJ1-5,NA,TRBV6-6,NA,CASSYSDTDQPQHF,TGTGCCAGCAGTTACTCGGACACCGATCAGCCCCAGCATTTT
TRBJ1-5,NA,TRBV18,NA,CASSPGQNNQPQHF,TGTGCCAGCTCACCAGGACAGAACAATCAGCCCCAGCATTTT
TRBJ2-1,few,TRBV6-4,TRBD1,CASSVGQGAINEQFF,TGTGCCAGCAGTGTTGGACAGGGGGCCATTAATGAGCAGTTCTTC
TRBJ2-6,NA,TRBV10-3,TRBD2,CAIGTSGSGANVLTF,TGTGCCATCGGGACTAGCGGCTCTGGGGCCAACGTCCTGACTTTC
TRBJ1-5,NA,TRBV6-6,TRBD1,CASSLDRVQPQHF,TGTGCCAGCAGCCTGGACAGGGTTCAGCCCCAGCATTTT
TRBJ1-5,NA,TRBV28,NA,CASSLAGGNQPQHF,TGTGCCAGCAGTTTGGCAGGGGGCAATCAGCCCCAGCATTTT
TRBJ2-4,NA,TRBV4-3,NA,CASSQDGGARNIQYF,TGCGCCAGCAGCCAAGATGGGGGCGCACGGAACATTCAGTACTTC
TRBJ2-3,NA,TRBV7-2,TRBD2,CASSLADFFSGTSGGTDTQYF,TGTGCCAGCAGCTTAGCCGACTTCTTTTCCGGGACTAGCGGGGGCACAGATACGCAGTATTTT